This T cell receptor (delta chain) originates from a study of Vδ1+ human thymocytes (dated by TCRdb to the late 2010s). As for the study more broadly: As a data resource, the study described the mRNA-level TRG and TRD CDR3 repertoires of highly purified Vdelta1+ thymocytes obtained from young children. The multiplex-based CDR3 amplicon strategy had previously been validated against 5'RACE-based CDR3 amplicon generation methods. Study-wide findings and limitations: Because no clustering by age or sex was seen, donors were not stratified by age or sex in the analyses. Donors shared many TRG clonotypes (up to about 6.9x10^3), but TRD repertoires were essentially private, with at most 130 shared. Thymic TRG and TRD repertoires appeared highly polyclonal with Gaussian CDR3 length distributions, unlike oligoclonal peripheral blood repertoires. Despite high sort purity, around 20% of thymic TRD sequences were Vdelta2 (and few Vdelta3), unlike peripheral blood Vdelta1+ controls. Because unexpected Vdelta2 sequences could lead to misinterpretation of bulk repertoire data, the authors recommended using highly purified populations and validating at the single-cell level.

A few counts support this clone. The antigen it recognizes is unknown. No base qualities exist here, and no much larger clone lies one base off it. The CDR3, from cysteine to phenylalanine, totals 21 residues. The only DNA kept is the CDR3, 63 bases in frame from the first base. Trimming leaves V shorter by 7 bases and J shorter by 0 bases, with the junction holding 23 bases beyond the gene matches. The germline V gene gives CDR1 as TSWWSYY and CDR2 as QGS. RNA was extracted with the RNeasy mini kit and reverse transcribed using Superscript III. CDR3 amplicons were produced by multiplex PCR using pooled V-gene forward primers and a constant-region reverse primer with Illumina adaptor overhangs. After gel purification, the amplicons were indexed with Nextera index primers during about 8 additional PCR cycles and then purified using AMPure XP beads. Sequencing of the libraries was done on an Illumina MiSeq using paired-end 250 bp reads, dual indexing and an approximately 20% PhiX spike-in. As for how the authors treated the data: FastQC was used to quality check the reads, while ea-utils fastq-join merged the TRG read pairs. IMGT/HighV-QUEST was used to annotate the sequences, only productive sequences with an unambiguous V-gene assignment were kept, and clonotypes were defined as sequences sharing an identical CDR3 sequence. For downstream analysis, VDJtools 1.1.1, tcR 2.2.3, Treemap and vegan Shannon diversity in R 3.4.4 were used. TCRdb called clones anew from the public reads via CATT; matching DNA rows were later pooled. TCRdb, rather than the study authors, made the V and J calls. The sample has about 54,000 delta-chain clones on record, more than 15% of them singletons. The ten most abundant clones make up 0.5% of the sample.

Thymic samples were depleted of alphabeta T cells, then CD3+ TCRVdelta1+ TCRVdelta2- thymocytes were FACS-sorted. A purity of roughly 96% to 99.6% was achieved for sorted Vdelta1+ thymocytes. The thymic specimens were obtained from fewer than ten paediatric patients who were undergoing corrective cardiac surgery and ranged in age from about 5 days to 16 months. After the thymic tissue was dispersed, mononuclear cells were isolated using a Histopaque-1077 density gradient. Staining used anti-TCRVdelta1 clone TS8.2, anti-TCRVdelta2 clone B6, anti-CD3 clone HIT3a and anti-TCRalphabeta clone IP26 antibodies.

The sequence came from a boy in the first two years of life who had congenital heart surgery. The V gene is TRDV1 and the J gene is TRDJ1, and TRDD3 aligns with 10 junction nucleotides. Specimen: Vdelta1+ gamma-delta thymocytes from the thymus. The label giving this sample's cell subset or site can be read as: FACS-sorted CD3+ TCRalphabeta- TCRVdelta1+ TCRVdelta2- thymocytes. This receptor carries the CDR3 CALAFNDNGLILGDYTDKLIF. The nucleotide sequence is TGTGCTCTTGCCTTTAACGACAACGGCCTCATACTGGGGGATTACACCGATAAACTCATCTTT.